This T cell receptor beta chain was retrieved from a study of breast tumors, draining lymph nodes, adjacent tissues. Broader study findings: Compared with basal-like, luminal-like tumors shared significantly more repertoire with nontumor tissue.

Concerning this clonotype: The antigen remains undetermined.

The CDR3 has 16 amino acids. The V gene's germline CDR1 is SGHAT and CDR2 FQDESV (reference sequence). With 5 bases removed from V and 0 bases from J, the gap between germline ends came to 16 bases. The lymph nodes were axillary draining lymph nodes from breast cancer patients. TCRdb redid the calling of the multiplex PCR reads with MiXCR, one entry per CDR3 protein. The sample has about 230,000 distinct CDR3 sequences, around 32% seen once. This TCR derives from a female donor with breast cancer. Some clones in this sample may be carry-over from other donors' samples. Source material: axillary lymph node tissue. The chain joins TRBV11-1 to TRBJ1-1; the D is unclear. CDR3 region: CASSRTGRALNTEAFF. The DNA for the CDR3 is TGTGCCAGCAGCAGGACGGGGAGAGCTTTGAACACTGAAGCTTTCTTT.